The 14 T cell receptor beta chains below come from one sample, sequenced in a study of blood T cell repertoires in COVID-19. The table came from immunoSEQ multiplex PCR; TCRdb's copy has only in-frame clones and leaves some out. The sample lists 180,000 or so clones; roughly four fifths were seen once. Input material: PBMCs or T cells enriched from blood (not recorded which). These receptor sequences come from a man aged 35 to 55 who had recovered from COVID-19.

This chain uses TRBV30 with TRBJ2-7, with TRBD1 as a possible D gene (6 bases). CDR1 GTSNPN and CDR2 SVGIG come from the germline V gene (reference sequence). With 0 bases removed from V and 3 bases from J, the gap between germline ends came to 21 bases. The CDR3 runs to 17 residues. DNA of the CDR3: TGTGCCTGGAGTGTACTCCCAAGGCTGGACAGAGACTACGAGCAGTACTTC. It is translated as CAWSVLPRLDRDYEQYF.

CDR3 sequence: CASSSQGAFSDTQYF. For the CDR3, the DNA is TGTGCCAGCAGCTCACAGGGGGCCTTCTCAGATACGCAGTATTTT. This chain joins TRBV7-2 and TRBJ2-3, with TRBD1 identical over 9 bases. J was trimmed by 4 bases and V by 4 bases; bases with no gene match: 6. CDR1 is SGHTA and CDR2 is FQGNSA in the germline V gene. The CDR3 contains 15 residues.

The CDR3 nucleotides are TGTGCCAGCAGCTTGGGTTCGGCGGGGGGATACGAGCAGTACTTC. Amino acids: CASSLGSAGGYEQYF. This chain joins TRBV7-9 and TRBJ2-7; 8 nucleotides agree with TRBD2. CDR1 and CDR2 from the germline V gene are SEHNR and FQNEAQ (reference sequence). This CDR3 is 15 amino acids long. The junction had 8 bases not matched to a gene; V was cut back by 3 bases and J by 4 bases.

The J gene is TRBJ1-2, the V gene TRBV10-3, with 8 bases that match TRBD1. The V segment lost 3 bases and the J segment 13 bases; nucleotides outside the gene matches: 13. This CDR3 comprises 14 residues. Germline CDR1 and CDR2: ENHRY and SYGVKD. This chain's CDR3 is CAISDPPGQGPLTF. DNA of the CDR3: TGTGCCATCAGTGACCCACCCGGACAGGGTCCGCTCACCTTC.

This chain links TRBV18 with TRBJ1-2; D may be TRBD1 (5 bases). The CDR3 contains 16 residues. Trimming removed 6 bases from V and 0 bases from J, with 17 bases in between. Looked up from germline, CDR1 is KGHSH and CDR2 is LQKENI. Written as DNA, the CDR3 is TGTGCCAGCTCTCTGGGACTTTCCACAGCTAACTATGGCTACACCTTC. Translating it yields CASSLGLSTANYGYTF.

The DNA of the CDR3 is TGCGCCAGCAGCCGCAGGGGACTAGGGGAGGATACGCAGTATTTT. Translated: CASSRRGLGEDTQYF. V usage is TRBV5-1 and J usage is TRBJ2-3; TRBD2 aligns across 8 bases. Germline V gene lookup returns CDR1 SGHRS and CDR2 YFSETQ. CDR3 size: 15 residues. J was trimmed by 6 bases and V by 4 bases; bases with no gene match: 10.

The CDR3: CASSLGQAIPDTQYF. CDR3 nucleotide sequence: TGTGCCAGCAGCCTCGGACAGGCTATTCCAGATACGCAGTATTTT. The V call is TRBV6-5, the J call TRBJ2-3; 7 bases are shared with TRBD1. Germline CDR1 MNHEY, CDR2 SVGAGI. V lost 6 bases and J lost 4; bases outside the gene matches: 10. CDR3 length: 15 residues.

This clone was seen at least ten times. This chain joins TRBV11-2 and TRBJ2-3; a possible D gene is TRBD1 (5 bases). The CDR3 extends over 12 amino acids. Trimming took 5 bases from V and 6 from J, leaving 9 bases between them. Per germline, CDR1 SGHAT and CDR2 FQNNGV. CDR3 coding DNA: TGTGCCAGCAGCAGCTCAGGGGATACGCAGTATTTT. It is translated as CASSSSGDTQYF.

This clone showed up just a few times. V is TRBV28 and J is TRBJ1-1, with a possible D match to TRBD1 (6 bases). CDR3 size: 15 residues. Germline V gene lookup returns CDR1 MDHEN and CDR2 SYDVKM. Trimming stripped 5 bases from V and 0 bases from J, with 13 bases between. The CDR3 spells CASSPGQILNTEAFF. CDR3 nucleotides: TGTGCCAGCAGTCCAGGACAGATCCTGAACACTGAAGCTTTCTTT.

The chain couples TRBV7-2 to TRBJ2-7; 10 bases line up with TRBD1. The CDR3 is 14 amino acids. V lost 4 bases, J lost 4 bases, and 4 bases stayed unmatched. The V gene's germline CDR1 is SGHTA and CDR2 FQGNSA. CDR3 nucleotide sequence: TGTGCCAGCAGCTGGACAGGGGGTTCTTACGAGCAGTACTTC. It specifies CASSWTGGSYEQYF.

The CDR3 bases are TGCGCCAGCAGCCATTTTCCGACAGATCGTAACTATGGCTACACCTTC. This codes for CASSHFPTDRNYGYTF. The rearrangement joins TRBV4-1 to TRBJ1-2; D may be TRBD1 (5 bases). V lost 3 bases and J lost 1, with 15 bases in between. This CDR3 contains 16 residues. Germline CDR1 reads MGHRA; CDR2 reads YSYEKL.

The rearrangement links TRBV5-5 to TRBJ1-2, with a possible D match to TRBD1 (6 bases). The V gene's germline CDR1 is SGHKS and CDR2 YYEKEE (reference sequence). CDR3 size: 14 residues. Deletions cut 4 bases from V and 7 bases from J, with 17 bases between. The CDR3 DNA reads TGTGCCAGCAGCCGCGATACAGGGTCGTCTGGCTACACCTTC. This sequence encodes CASSRDTGSSGYTF.

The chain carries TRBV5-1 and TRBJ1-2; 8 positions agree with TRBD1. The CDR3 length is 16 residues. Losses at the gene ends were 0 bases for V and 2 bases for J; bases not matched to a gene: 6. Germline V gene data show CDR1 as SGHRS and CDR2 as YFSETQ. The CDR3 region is CASSLAGAGGNYGYTF. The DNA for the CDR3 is TGCGCCAGCAGCTTGGCAGGAGCAGGGGGCAACTATGGCTACACCTTC.

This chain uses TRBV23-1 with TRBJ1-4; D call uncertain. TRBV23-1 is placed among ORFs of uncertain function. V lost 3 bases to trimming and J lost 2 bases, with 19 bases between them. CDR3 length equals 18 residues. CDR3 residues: CASSHSRVHWPTNEKLFF. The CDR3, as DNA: TGCGCCAGCAGTCACTCCCGGGTCCACTGGCCGACTAATGAAAAACTGTTTTTT.